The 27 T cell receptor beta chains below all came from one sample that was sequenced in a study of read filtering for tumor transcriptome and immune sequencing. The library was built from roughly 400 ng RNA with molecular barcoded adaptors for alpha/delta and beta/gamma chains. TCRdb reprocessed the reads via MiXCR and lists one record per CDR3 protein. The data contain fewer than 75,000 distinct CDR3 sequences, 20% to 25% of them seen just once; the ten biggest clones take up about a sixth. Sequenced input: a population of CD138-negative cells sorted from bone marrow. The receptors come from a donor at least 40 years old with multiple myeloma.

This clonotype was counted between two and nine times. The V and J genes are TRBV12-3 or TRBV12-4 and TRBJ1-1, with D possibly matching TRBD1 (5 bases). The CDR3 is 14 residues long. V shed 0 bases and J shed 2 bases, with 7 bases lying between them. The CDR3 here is CASSLATVNTEAFF. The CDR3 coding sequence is TGTGCCAGCAGTTTAGCGACAGTTAACACTGAAGCTTTCTTT.

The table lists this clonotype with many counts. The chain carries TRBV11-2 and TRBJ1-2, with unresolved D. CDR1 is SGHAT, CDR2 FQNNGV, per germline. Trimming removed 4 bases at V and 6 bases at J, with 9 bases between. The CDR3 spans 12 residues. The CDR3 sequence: CASSSMADGYTF. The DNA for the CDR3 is TGTGCCAGCAGCTCAATGGCGGATGGCTACACCTTC.

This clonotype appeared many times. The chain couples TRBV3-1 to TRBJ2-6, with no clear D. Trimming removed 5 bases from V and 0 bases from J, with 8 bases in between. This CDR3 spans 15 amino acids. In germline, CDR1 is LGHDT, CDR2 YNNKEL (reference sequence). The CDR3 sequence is CASSSRFSGANVLTF. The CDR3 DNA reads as TGTGCCAGCAGCTCGCGTTTCTCTGGGGCCAACGTCCTGACTTTC.

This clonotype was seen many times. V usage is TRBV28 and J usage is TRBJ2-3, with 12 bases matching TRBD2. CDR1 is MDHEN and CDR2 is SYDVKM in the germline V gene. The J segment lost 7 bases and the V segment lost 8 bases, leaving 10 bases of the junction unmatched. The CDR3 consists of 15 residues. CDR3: CASGTGTSGRNTQYF. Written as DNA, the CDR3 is TGTGCCAGCGGTACCGGGACTAGCGGGCGTAATACGCAGTATTTT. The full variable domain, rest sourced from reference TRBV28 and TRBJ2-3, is DVKVTQSSRYLVKRTGEKVFLECVQDMDHENMFWYRQDPGLGLRLIYFSYDVKMKEKGDIPEGYSVSREKKERFSLILESASTNQTSMYLCASGTGTSGRNTQYFGPGTRLTVL.

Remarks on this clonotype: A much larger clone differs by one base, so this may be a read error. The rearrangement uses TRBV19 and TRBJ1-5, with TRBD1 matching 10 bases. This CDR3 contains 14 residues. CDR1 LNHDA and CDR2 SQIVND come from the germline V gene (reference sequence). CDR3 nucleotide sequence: TGTGCCAGTACTTCCGGACAGGGGGATCAGCCCAAGCATTTT. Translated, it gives CASTSGQGDQPKHF.

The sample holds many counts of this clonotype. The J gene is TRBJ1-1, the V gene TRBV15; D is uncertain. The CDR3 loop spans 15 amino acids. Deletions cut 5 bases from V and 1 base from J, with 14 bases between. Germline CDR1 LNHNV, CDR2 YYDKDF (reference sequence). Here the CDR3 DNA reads TGTGCCACCAGCGAGAGAAGATCCCCGAACACTGAAGCTTTCTTT. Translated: CATSERRSPNTEAFF.

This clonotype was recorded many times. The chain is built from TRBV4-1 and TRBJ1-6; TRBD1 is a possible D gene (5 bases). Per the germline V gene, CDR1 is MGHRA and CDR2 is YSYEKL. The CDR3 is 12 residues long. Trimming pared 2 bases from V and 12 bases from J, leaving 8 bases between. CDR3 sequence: CASSQQGLPLHF. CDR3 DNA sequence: TGCGCCAGCAGCCAACAGGGTTTACCCCTCCACTTT.

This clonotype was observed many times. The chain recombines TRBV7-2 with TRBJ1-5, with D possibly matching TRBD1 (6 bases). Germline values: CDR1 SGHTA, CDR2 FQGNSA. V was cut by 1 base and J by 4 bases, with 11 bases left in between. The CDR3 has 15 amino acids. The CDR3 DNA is TGTGCCAGCAGCTTAGTGGGGGGACAAAATCAGCCCCAGCATTTT. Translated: CASSLVGGQNQPQHF.

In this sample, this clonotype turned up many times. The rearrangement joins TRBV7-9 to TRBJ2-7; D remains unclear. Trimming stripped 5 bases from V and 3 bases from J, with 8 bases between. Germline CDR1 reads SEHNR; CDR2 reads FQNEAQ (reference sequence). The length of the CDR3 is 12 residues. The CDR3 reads CASSPQDYEQYF. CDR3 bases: TGTGCCAGCAGCCCACAAGACTACGAGCAGTACTTC.

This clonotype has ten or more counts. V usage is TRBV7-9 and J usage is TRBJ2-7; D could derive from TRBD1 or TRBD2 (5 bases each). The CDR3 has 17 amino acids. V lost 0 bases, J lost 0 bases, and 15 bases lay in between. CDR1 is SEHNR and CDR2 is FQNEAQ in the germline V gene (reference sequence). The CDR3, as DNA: TGTGCCAGCAGCTTAGCCGGGGCAGGACCTAGCTCCTACGAGCAGTACTTC. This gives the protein CASSLAGAGPSSYEQYF.

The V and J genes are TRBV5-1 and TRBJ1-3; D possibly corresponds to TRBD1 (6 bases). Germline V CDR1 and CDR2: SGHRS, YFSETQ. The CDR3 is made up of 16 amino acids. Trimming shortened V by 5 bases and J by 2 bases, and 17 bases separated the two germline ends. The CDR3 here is CASSVGGRDTGNTIYF. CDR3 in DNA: TGCGCCAGCAGTGTAGGGGGACGGGATACTGGAAACACCATATATTTT.

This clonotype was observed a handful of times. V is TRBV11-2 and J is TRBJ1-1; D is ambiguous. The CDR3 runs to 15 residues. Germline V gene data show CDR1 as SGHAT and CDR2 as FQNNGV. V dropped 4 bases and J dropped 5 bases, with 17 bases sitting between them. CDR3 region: CASSSGLTGWTEAFF. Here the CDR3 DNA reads TGTGCCAGCAGCTCAGGACTGACGGGCTGGACTGAAGCTTTCTTT.

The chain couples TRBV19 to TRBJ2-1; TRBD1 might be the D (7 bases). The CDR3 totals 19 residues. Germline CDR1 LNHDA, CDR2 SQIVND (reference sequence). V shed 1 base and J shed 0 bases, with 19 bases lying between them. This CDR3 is CASSIGWQGGLSSYNEQFF. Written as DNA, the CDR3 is TGTGCCAGTAGTATAGGTTGGCAGGGGGGCCTCAGCTCCTACAATGAGCAGTTCTTC.

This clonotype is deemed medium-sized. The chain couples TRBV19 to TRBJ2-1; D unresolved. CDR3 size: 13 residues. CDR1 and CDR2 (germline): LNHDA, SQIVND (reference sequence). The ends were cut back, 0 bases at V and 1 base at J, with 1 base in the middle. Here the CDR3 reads CASSIESYNEQFF. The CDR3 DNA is TGTGCCAGTAGTATAGAATCCTACAATGAGCAGTTCTTC.

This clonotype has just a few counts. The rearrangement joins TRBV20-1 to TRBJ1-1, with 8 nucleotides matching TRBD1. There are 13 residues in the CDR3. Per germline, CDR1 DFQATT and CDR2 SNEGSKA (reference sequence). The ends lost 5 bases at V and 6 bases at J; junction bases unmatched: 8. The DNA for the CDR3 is TGCAGTGCTTTGACAGGGGTCGAGGCTGAAGCTTTCTTT. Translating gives CSALTGVEAEAFF.

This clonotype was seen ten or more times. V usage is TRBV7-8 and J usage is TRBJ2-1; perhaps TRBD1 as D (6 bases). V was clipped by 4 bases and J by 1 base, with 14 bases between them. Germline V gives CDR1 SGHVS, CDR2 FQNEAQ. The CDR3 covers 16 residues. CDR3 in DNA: TGTGCCAGCAGCTCCTACAGGGTCGGATCCTACAATGAGCAGTTCTTC. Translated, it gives CASSSYRVGSYNEQFF.

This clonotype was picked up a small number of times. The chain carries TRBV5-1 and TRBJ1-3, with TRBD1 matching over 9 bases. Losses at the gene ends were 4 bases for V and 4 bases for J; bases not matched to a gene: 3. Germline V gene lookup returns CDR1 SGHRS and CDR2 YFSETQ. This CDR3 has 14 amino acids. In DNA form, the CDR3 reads TGCGCCAGCAGCCCGGACAGGGGCGGAAACACCATATATTTT. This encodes CASSPDRGGNTIYF.

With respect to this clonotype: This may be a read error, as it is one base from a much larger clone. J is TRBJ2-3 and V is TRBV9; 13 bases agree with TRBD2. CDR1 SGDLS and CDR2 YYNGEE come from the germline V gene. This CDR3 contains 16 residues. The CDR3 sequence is CASSAGLAGATATQYF. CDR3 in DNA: TGTGCCAGCAGCGCAGGACTAGCGGGGGCCACAGCTACGCAGTATTTT. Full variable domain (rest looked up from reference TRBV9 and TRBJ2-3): DSGVTQTPKHLITATGQRVTLRCSPRSGDLSVYWYQQSLDQGLQFLIQYYNGEERAKGNILERFSAQQFPDLHSELNLSSLELGDSALYFCASSAGLAGATATQYFGPGTRLTVL.

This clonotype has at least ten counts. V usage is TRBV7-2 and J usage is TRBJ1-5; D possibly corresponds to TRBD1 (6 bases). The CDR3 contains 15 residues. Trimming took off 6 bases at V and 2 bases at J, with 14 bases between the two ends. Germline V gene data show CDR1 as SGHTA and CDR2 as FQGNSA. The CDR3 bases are TGTGCCAGCAGTTTGAACAGGGATGGCAATCAGCCCCAGCATTTT. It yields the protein CASSLNRDGNQPQHF.

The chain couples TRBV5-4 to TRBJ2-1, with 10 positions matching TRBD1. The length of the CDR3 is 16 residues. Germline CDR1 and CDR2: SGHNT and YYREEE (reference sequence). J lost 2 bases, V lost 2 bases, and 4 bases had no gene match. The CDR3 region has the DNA TGTGCCAGCAGCTTTCGGACAGGGGGAACCTACAATGAGCAGTTCTTC. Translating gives CASSFRTGGTYNEQFF.

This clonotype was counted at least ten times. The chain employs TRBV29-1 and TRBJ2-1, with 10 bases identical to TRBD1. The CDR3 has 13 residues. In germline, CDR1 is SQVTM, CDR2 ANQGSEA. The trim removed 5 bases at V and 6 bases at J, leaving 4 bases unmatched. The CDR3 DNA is TGCAGCGTTCTTAGGGACAGGGGCAATGAGCAGTTCTTC. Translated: CSVLRDRGNEQFF.

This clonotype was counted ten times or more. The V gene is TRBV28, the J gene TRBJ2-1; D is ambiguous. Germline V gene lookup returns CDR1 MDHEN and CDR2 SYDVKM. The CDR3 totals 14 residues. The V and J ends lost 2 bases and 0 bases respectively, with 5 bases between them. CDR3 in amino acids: CASSLLSSYNEQFF. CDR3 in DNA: TGTGCCAGCAGTTTACTGAGCTCCTACAATGAGCAGTTCTTC.

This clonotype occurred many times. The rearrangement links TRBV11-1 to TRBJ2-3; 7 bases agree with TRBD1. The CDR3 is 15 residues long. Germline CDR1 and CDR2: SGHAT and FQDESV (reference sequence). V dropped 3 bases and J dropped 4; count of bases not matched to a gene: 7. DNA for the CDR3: TGTGCCAGCAGCTTGCTTCAAGGGGGCGCAGATACGCAGTATTTT. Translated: CASSLLQGGADTQYF. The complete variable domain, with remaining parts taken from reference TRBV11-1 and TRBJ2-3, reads EAEVAQSPRYKITEKSQAVAFWCDPISGHATLYWYRQILGQGPELLVQFQDESVVDDSQLPKDRFSAERLKGVDSTLKIQPAELGDSAMYLCASSLLQGGADTQYFGPGTRLTVL.

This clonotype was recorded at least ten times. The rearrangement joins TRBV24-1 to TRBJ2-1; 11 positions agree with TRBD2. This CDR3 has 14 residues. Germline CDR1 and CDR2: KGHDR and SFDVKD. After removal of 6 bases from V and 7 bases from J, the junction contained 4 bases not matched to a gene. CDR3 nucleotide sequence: TGTGCCACCAGTTTTAGCGGGAGGGGGAATGAGCAGTTCTTC. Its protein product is CATSFSGRGNEQFF.

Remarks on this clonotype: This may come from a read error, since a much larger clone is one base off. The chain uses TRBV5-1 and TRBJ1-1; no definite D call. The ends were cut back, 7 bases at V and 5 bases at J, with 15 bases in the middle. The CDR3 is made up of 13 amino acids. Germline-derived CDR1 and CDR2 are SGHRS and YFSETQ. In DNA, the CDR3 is TGCGCCAGCGGCCCGACCCCGGGGACTGAAGCTTTCTTT. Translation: CASGPTPGTEAFF.

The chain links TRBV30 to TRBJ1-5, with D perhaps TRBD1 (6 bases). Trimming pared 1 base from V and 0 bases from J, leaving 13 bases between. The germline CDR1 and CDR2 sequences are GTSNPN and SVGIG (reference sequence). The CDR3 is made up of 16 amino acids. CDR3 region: CAWSAGDGVSNQPQHF. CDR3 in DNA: TGTGCCTGGAGTGCAGGGGATGGGGTTAGCAATCAGCCCCAGCATTTT.

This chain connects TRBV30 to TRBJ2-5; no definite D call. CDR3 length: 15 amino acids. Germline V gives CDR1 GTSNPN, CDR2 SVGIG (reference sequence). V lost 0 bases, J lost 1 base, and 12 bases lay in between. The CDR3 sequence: CAWSVDPGSQETQYF. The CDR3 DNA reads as TGTGCCTGGAGTGTAGATCCCGGTAGCCAAGAGACCCAGTACTTC.